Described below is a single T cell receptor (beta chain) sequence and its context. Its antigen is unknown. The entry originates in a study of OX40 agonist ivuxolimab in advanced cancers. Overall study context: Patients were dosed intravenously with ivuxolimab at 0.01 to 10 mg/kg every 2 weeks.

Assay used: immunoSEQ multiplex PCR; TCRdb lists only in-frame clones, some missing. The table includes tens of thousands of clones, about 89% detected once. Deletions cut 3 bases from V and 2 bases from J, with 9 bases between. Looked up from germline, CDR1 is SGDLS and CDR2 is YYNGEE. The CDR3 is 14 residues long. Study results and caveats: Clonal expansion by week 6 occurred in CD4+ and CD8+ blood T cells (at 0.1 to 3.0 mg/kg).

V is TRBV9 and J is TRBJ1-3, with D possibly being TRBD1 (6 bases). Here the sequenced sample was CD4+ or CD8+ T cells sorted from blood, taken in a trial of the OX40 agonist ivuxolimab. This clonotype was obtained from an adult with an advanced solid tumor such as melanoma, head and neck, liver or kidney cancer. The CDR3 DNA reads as TGTGCCAGCAGCGACGGACAGACTGGAAACACCATATATTTT. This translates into CASSDGQTGNTIYF.